Included here is one T cell receptor beta chain sequence, with context. As yet, its antigen is unknown. This sample was included in a study of cytomegalovirus exposure and HLA in healthy donors. Notes on the study in general: Subsequent analysis found a tendency for first-cohort TCR clusters to co-occur within the 120 or so validation repertoires. The classifier reportedly diagnosed cytomegalovirus status with high sensitivity and specificity. Usually a TCR sequence was rare, but some public TCRs were found in many donors.

Sequencing used immunoSEQ multiplex PCR; TCRdb keeps in-frame clones, though not all of them. The sample lists about 360,000 clones, 86% occurring once. The CDR3 loop spans 16 amino acids. The V and J ends lost 0 bases and 4 bases, in that order; junction bases with no gene match: 5. Germline values: CDR1 SGDLS, CDR2 YYNGEE. Sequenced sample: PBMCs. This sequence was found in a woman under 30 in good health and CMV-seronegative. The V and J genes are TRBV9 and TRBJ2-1; 9 bases line up with TRBD2. The CDR3 spells CASSVEGTSSYNEQFF. The CDR3 bases are TGTGCCAGCAGCGTAGAAGGGACTAGCTCATACAATGAGCAGTTCTTC.